Following are 15 T cell receptor beta chains from one sample sequenced in a study of beta chain features in type 1 diabetes. Study-level results: Significant though moderate, a shortening of TCRB CDR3s appeared in all four CD4+ subsets of Type 1 diabetes patients.

Their cognate antigens are unknown. Expressed TCRB transcripts were sequenced because the entire RNA isolate underwent reverse transcription. Method: immunoSEQ multiplex PCR; TCRdb's copy keeps in-frame clones and lacks some. Of roughly 730,000 clones listed, around an eighth are singletons. The specimen sequenced was naive CD4+ T cells from blood. These receptors were taken from a man in his late teens or twenties with type 1 diabetes.

This rearrangement joins TRBV7-2 to TRBJ2-7; TRBD1 matches 10 bases. Germline trimming cut 5 bases from V and 2 bases from J; bases unmatched to any gene: 9. CDR3 length equals 16 residues. The germline V gene has CDR1 SGHTA and CDR2 FQGNSA. The CDR3 DNA reads as TGTGCCAGCAGCCCATCCGGGACAGGGGACACCTACGAGCAGTACTTC. Residues: CASSPSGTGDTYEQYF.

This clone has just a few counts. J is TRBJ2-5 and V is TRBV6-1; D call uncertain. The length of the CDR3 is 13 residues. V lost 3 bases and J 5 bases, leaving 10 bases between the germline ends. CDR1 MNHNS and CDR2 SASEGT come from the germline V gene. The CDR3 sequence: CASSDTQRETQYF. Written as DNA, the CDR3 is TGTGCCAGCAGTGATACCCAACGGGAGACCCAGTACTTC.

This rearrangement joins TRBV6-1 to TRBJ1-6, with D perhaps TRBD1 (5 bases). There are 14 residues in the CDR3. Germline V gives CDR1 MNHNS, CDR2 SASEGT. V shed 2 bases and J shed 10 bases, with 12 bases lying between them. The CDR3 coding sequence is TGTGCCAGCAGTGAATCAGGGAATTCGTCACCCCTCCACTTT. Amino acid sequence: CASSESGNSSPLHF.

V gene TRBV18 combines with J gene TRBJ1-4, with TRBD1 matching 10 bases. V dropped 3 bases and J dropped 3; count of bases not matched to a gene: 1. This CDR3 region has 15 residues. Germline-derived CDR1 and CDR2 are KGHSH and LQKENI. This chain's CDR3 is CASSPGTGANEKLFF. The CDR3 coding sequence is TGTGCCAGCTCACCTGGGACAGGGGCTAATGAAAAACTGTTTTTT.

This clone showed up just a few times. The genes are TRBV21-1 and TRBJ1-1. TRBV21-1 is designated a pseudogene. This CDR3 is 15 amino acids long. CDR3 nucleotide sequence: TGTGCCAGCAGCAAAGGAGGGCGGAGGAACACTGAAGCTTTCTTT. Translated: CASSKGGRRNTEAFF.

V usage is TRBV30 and J usage is TRBJ2-3; D is uncertain. The CDR3 is 14 residues long. Trimming took off 0 bases at V and 0 bases at J, with 7 bases between the two ends. CDR1 is GTSNPN, CDR2 SVGIG, per germline (reference sequence). CDR3 region: CAWSVGQSTDTQYF. For the CDR3, the DNA is TGTGCCTGGAGTGTAGGGCAAAGCACAGATACGCAGTATTTT.

A few counts support this clone. The chain couples TRBV7-2 to TRBJ2-1; D not certain. Trimming removed 1 base from V and 4 bases from J, with 8 bases in between. This CDR3 is 14 amino acids long. CDR1 is SGHTA, CDR2 FQGNSA, per germline. CDR3 loop: CASSLGQTYNEQFF. The CDR3 DNA sequence: TGTGCCAGCAGCTTAGGGCAGACTTACAATGAGCAGTTCTTC.

This clone was detected only a few times. The chain carries TRBV7-2 and TRBJ1-5; D is undetermined. Germline V lookup: CDR1 SGHTA, CDR2 FQGNSA. The V gene lost 2 bases and the J gene lost 0 bases, with 5 bases spanning the gap. This CDR3 is 14 amino acids long. The CDR3 sequence is CASSLKGSNQPQHF. DNA of the CDR3: TGTGCCAGCAGCTTAAAGGGTAGCAATCAGCCCCAGCATTTT.

The sample holds a few counts of this clone. This sequence joins TRBV27 and TRBJ1-5, with D possibly TRBD1 on 5 matching bases. The germline gives CDR1 MNHEY, CDR2 SMNVEV (reference sequence). Trimming removed 6 bases at V and 0 bases at J, with 12 bases between. The CDR3 runs to 15 residues. CDR3 sequence: CASRPKGYSNQPQHF. The CDR3, as DNA: TGTGCCAGCAGACCTAAGGGGTATAGCAATCAGCCCCAGCATTTT.

Remarks on this clone: Other DNA sequences in the sample encode the same CDR3. V and J are TRBV5-1 and TRBJ1-1; a weak D match, TRBD1 (5 bases). This CDR3 contains 14 residues. CDR1 is SGHRS and CDR2 is YFSETQ in the germline V gene. Trimming cost V 1 base and J 0 bases, with 7 bases left between them. The CDR3 sequence is CASSLPGMNTEAFF. The CDR3 DNA reads as TGCGCCAGCAGCTTGCCAGGGATGAACACTGAAGCTTTCTTT. The full variable domain, in which reference TRBV5-1 and TRBJ1-1 provide the parts outside the CDR3, is KAGVTQTPRYLIKTRGQQVTLSCSPISGHRSVSWYQQTPGQGLQFLFEYFSETQRNKGNFPGRFSGRQFSNSRSEMNVSTLELGDSALYLCASSLPGMNTEAFFGQGTRLTVV.

The chain uses TRBV15 and TRBJ2-2, with TRBD1 as a possible D gene (6 bases). Germline CDR1 LNHNV, CDR2 YYDKDF (reference sequence). The CDR3 loop spans 16 amino acids. V was trimmed by 1 base and J by 5 bases, leaving 14 bases between them. The CDR3 loop reads CATSRAAGTRTGELFF. The DNA for the CDR3 is TGTGCCACCAGCAGAGCCGCCGGGACAAGGACCGGGGAGCTGTTTTTT.

This clone was recorded a few times. The V call is TRBV5-1, the J call TRBJ2-1; D is perhaps TRBD1 (6 bases). CDR3 length: 15 residues. From germline, CDR1 is SGHRS and CDR2 YFSETQ. Trimming left V 7 bases short and J 0 bases short, with 14 bases between. CDR3: CASESGTNSYNEQFF. CDR3 coding DNA: TGCGCCAGCGAATCCGGGACAAACTCCTACAATGAGCAGTTCTTC.

In its sample, this clone was seen a few times. The chain combines TRBV15 with TRBJ2-7; D remains unclear. Per the germline V gene, CDR1 is LNHNV and CDR2 is YYDKDF (reference sequence). The V gene lost 0 bases and the J gene lost 1 base, with 10 bases spanning the gap. The CDR3 length is 15 residues. CDR3 sequence: CATSRDVLISYEQYF. The CDR3 DNA reads as TGTGCCACCAGCAGAGATGTATTGATTTCCTACGAGCAGTACTTC.

This rearrangement joins TRBV7-2 to TRBJ1-4; unclear D gene. This CDR3 is 13 amino acids long. The germline V gene has CDR1 SGHTA and CDR2 FQGNSA. Trimming cost V 1 base and J 8 bases, with 8 bases left between them. This chain's CDR3 is CASSLGPDEKLFF. CDR3 bases: TGTGCCAGCAGCTTAGGGCCAGACGAAAAACTGTTTTTT.

This clone has only one observation. The genes are TRBV27 and TRBJ1-2; 11 bases align to TRBD1. V lost 4 bases to trimming and J lost 6 bases; unmatched junction nucleotides: 13. CDR3 size: 17 residues. CDR1 is MNHEY and CDR2 is SMNVEV in the germline V gene (reference sequence). The CDR3 loop is CASSSIPGQGEKDGYTF. CDR3 nucleotide sequence: TGTGCCAGCAGTTCGATCCCGGGACAGGGGGAAAAGGATGGCTACACCTTC.